A single sample is the source of the 13 T cell receptor beta chains below, sequenced in a study of OX40 agonist ivuxolimab in advanced cancers. The table came from immunoSEQ multiplex PCR; TCRdb's copy has only in-frame clones and leaves some out. The sample lists about 74,000 clones, 90% to 95% occurring once. The sample was CD4+ or CD8+ T cells sorted from blood, taken in a trial of the OX40 agonist ivuxolimab. These receptor sequences come from an adult with an advanced solid tumor such as melanoma, head and neck, liver or kidney cancer.

The chain recombines TRBV7-9 with TRBJ1-2; D gene unclear. CDR3 length equals 14 residues. Trimming pared 4 bases from V and 4 bases from J, leaving 13 bases between. CDR1 is SEHNR and CDR2 is FQNEAQ in the germline V gene (reference sequence). CDR3 DNA sequence: TGTGCCAGCAGCTACCTCGAGTCGGGCTATGGCTACACCTTC. Encoded protein: CASSYLESGYGYTF. The full variable domain, with the rest looked up from reference TRBV7-9 and TRBJ1-2, is DTGVSQNPRHKITKRGQNVTFRCDPISEHNRLYWYRQTLGQGPEFLTYFQNEAQLEKSRLLSDRFSAERPKGSFSTLEIQRTEQGDSAMYLCASSYLESGYGYTFGSGTRLTVV.

V is TRBV28 and J is TRBJ2-1; D is ambiguous. Germline CDR1 is MDHEN and CDR2 is SYDVKM. This CDR3 spans 13 amino acids. Trimming took off 7 bases at V and 3 bases at J, with 10 bases between the two ends. The CDR3 DNA follows: TGTGCCAGCAACCCCTCCGACTACAATGAGCAGTTCTTC. It codes for CASNPSDYNEQFF.

V gene TRBV14 combines with J gene TRBJ2-1; D gene ambiguous. The germline CDR1 and CDR2 sequences are SGHDN and FVKESK. CDR3 length: 16 residues. Trimming shortened V by 3 bases and J by 3 bases, and 15 bases separated the two germline ends. CDR3 DNA: TGTGCCAGCAGCCACACTACTTCACCCCACTACAATGAGCAGTTCTTC. Encoded protein: CASSHTTSPHYNEQFF.

The chain links TRBV5-6 to TRBJ1-2; TRBD1 aligns across 7 bases. Trimming took 7 bases from V and 4 from J; bases not matched to a gene: 16. Germline V gene lookup returns CDR1 SGHDT and CDR2 YYEEEE. This CDR3 region has 16 residues. The DNA of the CDR3 is TGTGCCAGCGGCCCAGGGGGGCAGGGCCTCCTCTATGGCTACACCTTC. This encodes CASGPGGQGLLYGYTF.

CDR3 nucleotides: TGTGCCAGCAGCCTGACTAGCGGGGGAATCACAGATACGCAGTATTTT. Its translation is CASSLTSGGITDTQYF. The V gene is TRBV4-2, the J gene TRBJ2-3; 12 bases are a match to TRBD2. Germline V gives CDR1 LGHNA, CDR2 YNFKEQ. V trimming: 4 bases; J trimming: 2 bases; junction bases outside the gene matches: 4. The CDR3 covers 16 residues.

The genes are TRBV19 and TRBJ1-2; D might be TRBD1 (6 bases). CDR3 length: 15 residues. V dropped 5 bases and J dropped 4 bases, with 17 bases sitting between them. Germline V gene data show CDR1 as LNHDA and CDR2 as SQIVND (reference sequence). CDR3 amino acids: CASSLLGGSIYGYTF. The CDR3 DNA reads TGTGCCAGTAGTCTGCTGGGGGGCTCAATCTATGGCTACACCTTC.

The chain carries TRBV29-1 and TRBJ2-2; TRBD1 matches 7 bases. The CDR3 loop spans 13 amino acids. Germline lookup yields CDR1 SQVTM and CDR2 ANQGSEA. V lost 7 bases, J lost 2 bases, and 4 bases stayed unmatched. The CDR3 loop reads CSGGQANTGELFF. DNA for the CDR3: TGCAGCGGCGGACAGGCAAACACCGGGGAGCTGTTTTTT.

The V gene is TRBV9, the J gene TRBJ2-5; a possible D gene is TRBD1 (5 bases). The assigned J gene may be wrong: the sequence end matches TRBJ2-7 better. The germline V gene has CDR1 SGDLS and CDR2 YYNGEE. CDR3 length equals 14 residues. The CDR3 nucleotides are TGTGCCAGCAGCGTGTTTGACAGTTCCTACGAGCAGTACTTC. This translates into CASSVFDSSYEQYF.

The CDR3 loop is CASSHQGTGANVLTF. CDR3 DNA: TGTGCCAGTAGTCACCAGGGAACCGGGGCCAACGTCCTGACTTTC. The rearrangement uses TRBV19 and TRBJ2-6, with D tentatively TRBD1 (5 bases). The CDR3 has 15 residues. The germline V gene encodes CDR1 LNHDA and CDR2 SQIVND (reference sequence). Trimming left V 5 bases short and J 4 bases short, with 12 bases between.

The V call is TRBV4-3, the J call TRBJ2-2; D is unresolved. Trimming removed 3 bases at V and 4 bases at J, with 9 bases between. The V gene's germline CDR1 is LGHNA and CDR2 YSLEER. The CDR3 spans 14 residues. CDR3 in DNA: TGCGCCAGCAGCCACCAGCCATCCACCGGGGAGCTGTTTTTT. It yields the protein CASSHQPSTGELFF.

The genes are TRBV19 and TRBJ1-6, with 9 bases identical to TRBD1. Looked up from germline, CDR1 is LNHDA and CDR2 is SQIVND (reference sequence). The ends lost 7 bases at V and 9 bases at J; junction bases unmatched: 10. The CDR3 contains 15 residues. CDR3 bases: TGTGCCAGTACGTTCGCCGGACAGGGGAGTTCACCCCTCCACTTT. Protein sequence: CASTFAGQGSSPLHF.

V is TRBV2 and J is TRBJ2-5; 7 bases match TRBD1. The end of the DNA fits TRBJ2-7 better, so the J call may be wrong. The length of the CDR3 is 15 residues. CDR1 and CDR2 (germline): SNHLY, FYNNEI. In nucleotides, the CDR3 is TGTGCCAGCAGTGAAGCGTCCGGGACAGCCTACGAGCAGTACTTC. It translates to CASSEASGTAYEQYF.

The chain recombines TRBV6-5 with TRBJ1-6; D is uncertain. CDR3 length equals 13 residues. Germline CDR1 is MNHEY and CDR2 is SVGAGI. Trimming cost V 5 bases and J 7 bases, with 9 bases left between them. The CDR3 DNA is TGTGCCAGCAGTAGGACGGCGAATTCACCCCTCCACTTT. Residues: CASSRTANSPLHF.